Below are 30 T cell receptor beta chains sequenced from a single sample in a study of shared clonotypes between healthy human individuals. Sequenced by immunoSEQ multiplex PCR; TCRdb stores in-frame clones only, minus some. The sample has approximately 510,000 clones, more than 65% seen once. The sample taken for sequencing was PBMCs. The receptors were gathered from a woman in her 40s in good health. Some clones in this sample may be carry-over from other donors' samples.

The chain couples TRBV19 to TRBJ1-2; the match to TRBD1 covers 7 bases. Germline V gene data show CDR1 as LNHDA and CDR2 as SQIVND (reference sequence). V gave up 6 bases and J gave up 4 bases; unmatched junction bases: 8. CDR3 length: 14 residues. CDR3 sequence reads: CASSRQGEGYGYTF. As DNA, the CDR3 is TGTGCCAGTAGCCGACAGGGAGAGGGCTATGGCTACACCTTC.

V usage is TRBV19 and J usage is TRBJ1-5; D ambiguous. V lost 4 bases and J 5 bases, leaving 9 bases between the germline ends. Germline V gene data show CDR1 as LNHDA and CDR2 as SQIVND (reference sequence). This CDR3 has 13 residues. As DNA, the CDR3 is TGTGCCAGTAGTAAGGCCCCTTATCAGCCCCAGCATTTT. As protein: CASSKAPYQPQHF.

V is TRBV6-4 and J is TRBJ2-5; TRBD2 is a possible D gene (5 bases). Germline V lookup: CDR1 MRHNA, CDR2 SNTAGT. V shed 4 bases and J shed 5 bases, with 17 bases lying between them. The CDR3 spans 15 residues. As DNA, the CDR3 is TGTGCCAGCAGTGGAACGGCAGGTTCGGGGGAGACCCAGTACTTC. It encodes CASSGTAGSGETQYF.

The chain employs TRBV7-9 and TRBJ1-2, with TRBD1 matching over 10 bases. V trimming: 6 bases; J trimming: 3 bases; junction bases outside the gene matches: 7. Per germline, CDR1 SEHNR and CDR2 FQNEAQ (reference sequence). CDR3 length: 15 amino acids. CDR3 in DNA: TGTGCCAGCAGTAACTGGACAGGGGGGGACTATGGCTACACCTTC. Translating gives CASSNWTGGDYGYTF.

The chain carries TRBV11-2 and TRBJ2-1; D is ambiguous. CDR3 length: 13 residues. CDR1 is SGHAT, CDR2 FQNNGV, per germline. V lost 3 bases to trimming and J lost 6 bases, with 9 bases between them. CDR3 DNA sequence: TGTGCCAGCAGCTTGGGTTGGGGCAATGAGCAGTTCTTC. This gives the protein CASSLGWGNEQFF.

This sequence joins TRBV19 and TRBJ1-4; D is unresolved. The V end was cut by 5 bases, the J end by 3 bases, with 13 bases between. From germline, CDR1 is LNHDA and CDR2 SQIVND (reference sequence). CDR3 length: 15 amino acids. DNA for the CDR3: TGTGCCAGTAGTGGATCAGCCGCCCCTAATGAAAAACTGTTTTTT. This translates into CASSGSAAPNEKLFF.

Many counts were recorded for this clone. The chain is built from TRBV14 and TRBJ2-5; 11 bases fit TRBD2. This CDR3 region has 15 residues. The germline CDR1 and CDR2 sequences are SGHDN and FVKESK. The ends lost 4 bases at V and 4 bases at J; junction bases unmatched: 5. CDR3 region: CASSLNLAGGETQYF. The CDR3 coding sequence is TGTGCCAGCAGCCTCAACCTAGCGGGAGGAGAGACCCAGTACTTC. Based on the CDR3 plus reference TRBV14 and TRBJ2-5, the full variable domain is EAGVTQFPSHSVIEKGQTVTLRCDPISGHDNLYWYRRVMGKEIKFLLHFVKESKQDESGMPNNRFLAERTGGTYSTLKVQPAELEDSGVYFCASSLNLAGGETQYFGPGTRLLVL.

The chain employs TRBV12-2 and TRBJ1-1. TRBV12-2 has pseudogene status. The CDR3 consists of 16 residues. CDR3 bases: TGTGCAAGTCGCTTAGTAGATTCTCCAAGAGGCACTGAAGCTTTCTTT. Its translation is CASRLVDSPRGTEAFF.

The chain employs TRBV5-1 and TRBJ1-3, with TRBD1 matching 8 bases. CDR3 length: 14 residues. The germline V gene has CDR1 SGHRS and CDR2 YFSETQ. The ends lost 4 bases at V and 3 bases at J; junction bases unmatched: 3. CDR3 sequence reads: CASSPDRVGNTIYF. As DNA, the CDR3 is TGCGCCAGCAGCCCGGACAGGGTTGGAAACACCATATATTTT.

Only a few counts were recorded for this clone. The chain joins TRBV7-9 to TRBJ2-7; D gene unclear. Looked up from germline, CDR1 is SEHNR and CDR2 is FQNEAQ (reference sequence). CDR3 size: 14 residues. Trimming took 2 bases from V and 0 from J, leaving 8 bases between them. CDR3: CASSLLPGSYEQYF. The CDR3 nucleotides are TGTGCCAGCAGCTTACTCCCAGGCTCCTACGAGCAGTACTTC.

The chain joins TRBV10-3 to TRBJ1-1; D is unresolved. The CDR3 totals 15 residues. Germline V gene data show CDR1 as ENHRY and CDR2 as SYGVKD. Trimming cost V 2 bases and J 2 bases, with 12 bases left between them. The CDR3 sequence is CAISEQGQSNTEAFF. The CDR3 DNA reads TGTGCCATCAGTGAGCAAGGCCAGTCAAACACTGAAGCTTTCTTT.

The rearrangement uses TRBV2 and TRBJ1-1; unclear D gene. The ends were cut back, 3 bases at V and 5 bases at J, with 10 bases in the middle. Germline V gene sequence: CDR1 SNHLY, CDR2 FYNNEI. The CDR3 contains 13 residues. The DNA of the CDR3 is TGTGCCAGCAGTGACGAGGGAGAGACTGAAGCTTTCTTT. Protein product: CASSDEGETEAFF. Based on the CDR3 plus reference TRBV2 and TRBJ1-1, the full variable domain is EPEVTQTPSHQVTQMGQEVILRCVPISNHLYFYWYRQILGQKVEFLVSFYNNEISEKSEIFDDQFSVERPDGSNFTLKIRSTKLEDSAMYFCASSDEGETEAFFGQGTRLTVV.

This chain connects TRBV7-3 to TRBJ2-7; TRBD1 agrees at 10 bases. The CDR3 is 13 amino acids. Germline V gives CDR1 SGHTA, CDR2 FQGTGA. V was clipped by 5 bases and J by 5 bases; unmatched bases: 3. The chain's CDR3 is CASSRGTGDEQYF. The CDR3 DNA reads as TGTGCCAGCAGCCGCGGGACAGGGGACGAGCAGTACTTC.

On this clone: Other DNA sequences from this sample encode an identical CDR3 as well. The chain recombines TRBV11-2 with TRBJ1-2, with D possibly matching TRBD1 (5 bases). The CDR3 is 13 amino acids. Trimming took 1 base from V and 5 from J, leaving 8 bases between them. CDR1 SGHAT and CDR2 FQNNGV come from the germline V gene. CDR3 sequence: CASSLGGGYGYTF. CDR3 in DNA: TGTGCCAGCAGCTTAGGGGGGGGATATGGCTACACCTTC.

The rearrangement joins TRBV27 to TRBJ1-1; TRBD1 is a possible D gene (5 bases). The V gene lost 6 bases and the J gene lost 1 base, with 21 bases spanning the gap. CDR3 length: 17 amino acids. In germline, CDR1 is MNHEY, CDR2 SMNVEV (reference sequence). CDR3 nucleotide sequence: TGTGCCAGCAGACACTACCTTGGGGCACAGAAGAACACTGAAGCTTTCTTT. This translates into CASRHYLGAQKNTEAFF.

The chain has TRBV7-6 and TRBJ2-7; unclear D gene. CDR3 size: 13 residues. Trimming stripped 2 bases from V and 4 bases from J, with 9 bases between. The germline CDR1 and CDR2 sequences are SGHVS and FNYEAQ. In nucleotides, the CDR3 is TGTGCCAGCAGCTTATACGGAAAGTACGAGCAGTACTTC. Residues: CASSLYGKYEQYF.

This clone occurred a few times. The identical CDR3 is also encoded by other nucleotide sequences in the sample. The chain couples TRBV7-9 to TRBJ2-7; 10 positions agree with TRBD1. Germline CDR1 SEHNR, CDR2 FQNEAQ (reference sequence). V trimming: 4 bases; J trimming: 3 bases; junction bases outside the gene matches: 3. This CDR3 spans 14 amino acids. The CDR3 here is CASSSRTGGYEQYF. In nucleotides, the CDR3 is TGTGCCAGCAGCTCCCGGACAGGGGGCTACGAGCAGTACTTC.

The chain employs TRBV28 and TRBJ2-7, with D perhaps matching TRBD1 (5 bases). The V gene lost 1 base and the J gene lost 2 bases, with 9 bases spanning the gap. Germline V gene data show CDR1 as MDHEN and CDR2 as SYDVKM. This CDR3 has 14 amino acids. CDR3 loop: CASSLFDSTYEQYF. The CDR3, as DNA: TGTGCCAGCAGTTTATTCGACAGCACCTACGAGCAGTACTTC. The whole variable domain, filled in from reference TRBV28 and TRBJ2-7, reads DVKVTQSSRYLVKRTGEKVFLECVQDMDHENMFWYRQDPGLGLRLIYFSYDVKMKEKGDIPEGYSVSREKKERFSLILESASTNQTSMYLCASSLFDSTYEQYFGPGTRLTVT.

The V gene is TRBV7-2, the J gene TRBJ2-7; unclear D gene. The germline V gene encodes CDR1 SGHTA and CDR2 FQGNSA. The CDR3 runs to 13 residues. The V end was cut by 8 bases, the J end by 6 bases, with 17 bases between. CDR3 nucleotides: TGTGCCAGCGCCCTAAACCCCAACCCCGAGCAGTACTTC. It encodes CASALNPNPEQYF.

The rearrangement links TRBV5-5 to TRBJ2-1; TRBD1 or TRBD2 may be the D gene (5 bases each). Germline CDR1 SGHKS, CDR2 YYEKEE (reference sequence). The CDR3 has 15 amino acids. V dropped 2 bases and J dropped 4 bases, with 13 bases sitting between them. CDR3 residues: CASSFAGDPYNEQFF. The CDR3 nucleotides read TGTGCCAGCAGCTTTGCCGGGGACCCTTACAATGAGCAGTTCTTC.

This CDR3 is CASSPPSTGDLNEQFF. Here the CDR3 DNA reads TGTGCCAGCTCACCACCCTCGACAGGGGACCTCAATGAGCAGTTCTTC. V is TRBV18 and J is TRBJ2-1, with 8 nucleotides matching TRBD1. The germline V gene has CDR1 KGHSH and CDR2 LQKENI. This CDR3 spans 16 amino acids. V shed 0 bases and J 6 bases; nucleotides not matched to a gene: 7.

The gene calls are TRBV11-3 and TRBJ2-1, with D possibly matching TRBD2 (6 bases). Trimming shortened V by 5 bases and J by 10 bases, and 15 bases separated the two germline ends. Germline values: CDR1 SGHNT, CDR2 YENEEA. This CDR3 region has 13 residues. CDR3 DNA sequence: TGTGCCAGCAGCCCGGGGCGGGAAAGGGAGCAGTTCTTC. Translating gives CASSPGREREQFF.

There are a few counts of this clone. The CDR3 loop is CASSLGGEAGELFF. Written as DNA, the CDR3 is TGTGCCAGCAGCTTGGGGGGTGAGGCCGGGGAGCTGTTTTTT. V gene TRBV5-4 combines with J gene TRBJ2-2; D gene ambiguous. Trimming left V 0 bases short and J 6 bases short, with 9 bases between. The CDR3 is made up of 14 amino acids. CDR1 is SGHNT and CDR2 is YYREEE in the germline V gene (reference sequence).

This sequence joins TRBV5-1 and TRBJ2-2; maybe TRBD1 (5 bases). This CDR3 spans 15 amino acids. The germline gives CDR1 SGHRS, CDR2 YFSETQ. Trimming cost V 0 bases and J 3 bases, with 9 bases left between them. Here the CDR3 reads CASSLVTGDTGELFF. The DNA for the CDR3 is TGCGCCAGCAGCTTGGTAACAGGTGACACCGGGGAGCTGTTTTTT. Full variable domain (outside the CDR3, taken from reference TRBV5-1 and TRBJ2-2): KAGVTQTPRYLIKTRGQQVTLSCSPISGHRSVSWYQQTPGQGLQFLFEYFSETQRNKGNFPGRFSGRQFSNSRSEMNVSTLELGDSALYLCASSLVTGDTGELFFGEGSRLTVL.

The chain is built from TRBV30 and TRBJ2-3, with 9 bases that match TRBD2. In germline, CDR1 is GTSNPN, CDR2 SVGIG (reference sequence). Unmatched junction bases numbered 9, after V lost 2 bases and J lost 6 bases. The CDR3 is 15 residues long. The CDR3 DNA follows: TGTGCCTGGAGTCAAAGCGGGAGGCGGTTTGATACGCAGTATTTT. This gives the protein CAWSQSGRRFDTQYF.

The chain uses TRBV19 and TRBJ2-1; TRBD2 matches 8 bases. CDR1 and CDR2 from the germline V gene are LNHDA and SQIVND (reference sequence). The CDR3 loop spans 15 amino acids. Trimming at V came to 2 bases and at J to 2 bases, leaving 2 bases not matched to a gene. CDR3 in DNA: TGTGCCAGTAGTATATCGGGGGGGGCCTACAATGAGCAGTTCTTC. Its translation is CASSISGGAYNEQFF. The complete variable domain, with remaining parts taken from reference TRBV19 and TRBJ2-1, reads DGGITQSPKYLFRKEGQNVTLSCEQNLNHDAMYWYRQDPGQGLRLIYYSQIVNDFQKGDIAEGYSVSREKKESFPLTVTSAQKNPTAFYLCASSISGGAYNEQFFGPGTRLTVL.

CDR3 DNA: TGTGCCAGCAGTCCGACCGCTAGTTACGAGCAGTACTTC. It encodes CASSPTASYEQYF. The chain carries TRBV27 and TRBJ2-7; no reliable D call. The V and J ends lost 5 bases and 4 bases respectively, with 12 bases between them. Germline V lookup: CDR1 MNHEY, CDR2 SMNVEV (reference sequence). This CDR3 contains 13 residues.

The rearrangement uses TRBV10-3 and TRBJ2-3; 9 bases agree with TRBD2. The CDR3 has 16 residues. CDR1 is ENHRY and CDR2 is SYGVKD in the germline V gene. V gave up 3 bases and J gave up 3 bases; unmatched junction bases: 7. The CDR3 DNA is TGTGCCATCAGTGACCTGACTAGCGGATCTACAGATACGCAGTATTTT. Residues: CAISDLTSGSTDTQYF.

The chain carries TRBV5-5 and TRBJ1-1, with D unclear. Trimming pared 4 bases from V and 4 bases from J, leaving 14 bases between. The CDR3 has 14 residues. The germline V gene has CDR1 SGHKS and CDR2 YYEKEE (reference sequence). This chain's CDR3 is CASSRTGWVTEAFF. The CDR3 DNA reads as TGTGCCAGCAGCAGGACTGGGTGGGTCACTGAAGCTTTCTTT. Looking up the rest from reference TRBV5-5 and TRBJ1-1 gives the full variable domain: DAGVTQSPTHLIKTRGQQVTLRCSPISGHKSVSWYQQVLGQGPQFIFQYYEKEERGRGNFPDRFSARQFPNYSSELNVNALLLGDSALYLCASSRTGWVTEAFFGQGTRLTVV.

This clone was seen more than once but under ten times. V gene TRBV28 combines with J gene TRBJ2-5; 11 bases align to TRBD2. Germline V gene lookup returns CDR1 MDHEN and CDR2 SYDVKM. The trim removed 6 bases at V and 2 bases at J, leaving 5 bases unmatched. The CDR3 has 15 amino acids. The CDR3 loop is CASRRLAGGQETQYF. CDR3 in DNA: TGTGCCAGCAGACGTCTAGCGGGAGGTCAAGAGACCCAGTACTTC.